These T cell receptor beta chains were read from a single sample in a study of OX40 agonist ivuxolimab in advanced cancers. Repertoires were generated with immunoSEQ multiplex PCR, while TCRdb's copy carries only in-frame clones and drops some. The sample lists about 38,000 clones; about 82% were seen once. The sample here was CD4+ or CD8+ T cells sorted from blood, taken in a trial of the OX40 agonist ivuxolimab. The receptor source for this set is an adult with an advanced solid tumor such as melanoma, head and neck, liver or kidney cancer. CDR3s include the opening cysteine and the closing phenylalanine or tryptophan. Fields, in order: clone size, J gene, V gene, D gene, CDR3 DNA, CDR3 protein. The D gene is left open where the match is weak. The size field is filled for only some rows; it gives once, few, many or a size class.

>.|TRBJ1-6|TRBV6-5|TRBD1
TGTGCCAGCAGATCAGGGGGCGCTGGTAATTCACCCCTCCACTTT
CASRSGGAGNSPLHF
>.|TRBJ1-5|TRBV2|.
TGTGCCAGCAGTGAATTGGACAGAAATCAGCCCCAGCATTTT
CASSELDRNQPQHF
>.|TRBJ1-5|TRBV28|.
TGTGCCAGCAGTTTTGGGGGGGCGAATCAGCCCCAGCATTTT
CASSFGGANQPQHF
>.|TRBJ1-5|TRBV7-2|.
TGTGCCAGCAGCTTAGGGGGGGAGCAGCCCCAGCATTTT
CASSLGGEQPQHF
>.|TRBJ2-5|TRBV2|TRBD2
TGTGCCAGCAGTGATCGGGGGCGGTTAGCGGGGGGCCAAGAGACCCAGTACTTC
CASSDRGRLAGGQETQYF
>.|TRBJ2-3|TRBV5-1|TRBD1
TGCGCCAGCAAAGGACAGGGAGAATATTGGCAGTATTTT
CASKGQGEYWQYF
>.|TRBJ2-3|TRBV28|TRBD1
TGTGCCAGCAGCCAAACAGGGGGGGATACGCAGTATTTT
CASSQTGGDTQYF
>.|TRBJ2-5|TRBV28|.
TGTGCCAGCAGCCCCCCAGCCGTGGAGACCCAGTACTTC
CASSPPAVETQYF
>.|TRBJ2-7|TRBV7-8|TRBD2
TGTGCCAGCAGCTCGGGACTAGCGGGAGATGGATACGAGCAGTACTTC
CASSSGLAGDGYEQYF
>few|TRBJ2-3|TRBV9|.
TGTGCCAGCAGCGTAGCGGGGGATACGCAGTATTTT
CASSVAGDTQYF
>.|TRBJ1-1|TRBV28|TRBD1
TGTGCCAGCAGTCCATCGGACAGGGGAGGATGGAACACTGAAGCTTTCTTT
CASSPSDRGGWNTEAFF
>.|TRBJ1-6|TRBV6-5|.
TGTGCCAGCACCCAGGGAATTCATAATTCACCCCTCCACTTT
CASTQGIHNSPLHF
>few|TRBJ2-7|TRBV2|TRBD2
TGTGCCAGCACTTATCGGCTAGCGGGTTCCTACGAGCAGTACTTC
CASTYRLAGSYEQYF
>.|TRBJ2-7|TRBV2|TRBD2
TGTGCCAGCAGTCTACGGGGGGGCGTCCACGAGCAGTACTTC
CASSLRGGVHEQYF
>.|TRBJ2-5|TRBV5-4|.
TGTGCCAGCAGCTTGGGTAGGGGAGTTCGGGAGACCCAGTACTTC
CASSLGRGVRETQYF
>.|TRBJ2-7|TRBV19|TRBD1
TGTGCCAGTAGTATTGGGACAGGGGCCGGCTACGAGCAGTACTTC
CASSIGTGAGYEQYF
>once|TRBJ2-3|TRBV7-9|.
TGTGCCAGCAGCTTATTGGGCCTTACAGGGCCCACAGATACGCAGTATTTT
CASSLLGLTGPTDTQYF
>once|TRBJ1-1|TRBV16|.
TGTGCCAGCAGCCAATTTTGGGGTTCGGGCGCTGAAGCTTTCTTT
CASSQFWGSGAEAFF
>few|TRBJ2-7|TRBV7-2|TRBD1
TGTGCCAGCTCCAGGGGGTACGAGCAGTACTTC
CASSRGYEQYF
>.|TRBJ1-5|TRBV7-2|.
TGTGCCAGCAGCTTAGCGTCGGGGGCAGGGCAGCCCCAGCATTTT
CASSLASGAGQPQHF
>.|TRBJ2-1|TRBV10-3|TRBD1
TGTGCCACCCTTAATCCGGGACAGGGGATCGGTGAGCAGTTCTTC
CATLNPGQGIGEQFF
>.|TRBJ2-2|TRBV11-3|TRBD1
TGTGCCAGCAACGGGACAGCGAACACCGGGGAGCTGTTTTTT
CASNGTANTGELFF
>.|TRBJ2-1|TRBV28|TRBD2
TGTGCCAGCAGCCTCCGCGCCGGGGGGTTTTCTTATGAGCAGTTCTTC
CASSLRAGGFSYEQFF
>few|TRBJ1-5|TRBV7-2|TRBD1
TGTGCCAGCAGCTTGGGACAGGGAAAAGGTCAGCCCCAGCATTTT
CASSLGQGKGQPQHF
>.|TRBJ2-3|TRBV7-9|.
TGTGCCAGCAGCTCAGGCGGATGGGCAGATACGCAGTATTTT
CASSSGGWADTQYF
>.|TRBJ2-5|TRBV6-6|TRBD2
TGTGCCAGCAGTTACGGGACTAGCGAGGAGACCCAGTACTTC
CASSYGTSEETQYF
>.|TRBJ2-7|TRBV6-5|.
TGTGCCAGCAGTTACGAGTCGGTTGGGACACCCTACGAGCAGTACTTC
CASSYESVGTPYEQYF
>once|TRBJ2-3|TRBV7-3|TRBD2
TGTGCCAGCAGCCAACGGACTAGCGGAAGTATAGATACGCAGTATTTT
CASSQRTSGSIDTQYF